The next 16 T cell receptor beta chains were all read from a single sample in a study of Ad26.COV2.S vaccination and SARS-CoV-2 variants. The data were produced by immunoSEQ multiplex PCR, yet TCRdb's version contains in-frame clones alone and is incomplete. Seen here are under 550,000 clones, approximately 90% observed once, and the top ten hold less than 4%. Treatment: 15 to 20 received Ad26.COV2.S at low or high dose, single or two shots; about 5 received placebo; per-sample allocation not given. Each sample was drawn 63 days after the first injection (of vaccine or placebo). The sample in question was peripheral blood, obtained in a trial of Ad26.COV2.S vaccine versus placebo. Receptors originate from a person between 18 and 65 years old who received the Ad26.COV2.S COVID-19 vaccine or a placebo.

The chain employs TRBV14 and TRBJ2-2; possibly TRBD1 for D (6 bases). This CDR3 comprises 15 residues. Germline V CDR1 and CDR2: SGHDN, FVKESK. Trimming pared 1 base from V and 0 bases from J, leaving 6 bases between. CDR3 bases: TGTGCCAGCAGCCAAGGGACAGCGAACACCGGGGAGCTGTTTTTT. This encodes CASSQGTANTGELFF.

The chain combines TRBV5-1 with TRBJ2-1, with D unclear. CDR1 is SGHRS and CDR2 is YFSETQ in the germline V gene. The CDR3 is 13 amino acids. The V end was cut by 3 bases, the J end by 2 bases, with 6 bases between. CDR3 in DNA: TGCGCCAGCAGCTCGCCCACCTACAATGAGCAGTTCTTC. It translates to CASSSPTYNEQFF.

The chain uses TRBV27 and TRBJ1-5; D call uncertain. CDR3 size: 14 residues. V lost 0 bases, J lost 4 bases, and 7 bases lay in between. Per the germline V gene, CDR1 is MNHEY and CDR2 is SMNVEV (reference sequence). In DNA, the CDR3 is TGTGCCAGCAGTTTATCGGTTCGAAATCAGCCCCAGCATTTT. Translating gives CASSLSVRNQPQHF.

The V gene is TRBV9, the J gene TRBJ1-2; D perhaps matches TRBD1 (6 bases). Germline-derived CDR1 and CDR2 are SGDLS and YYNGEE. The CDR3 is 13 residues long. Trimming cost V 0 bases and J 4 bases, with 7 bases left between them. CDR3 in amino acids: CASSVATGYGYTF. CDR3 nucleotides: TGTGCCAGCAGCGTAGCGACAGGCTATGGCTACACCTTC.

The chain uses TRBV6-1 and TRBJ1-6; 8 bases line up with TRBD1. Germline CDR1 and CDR2: MNHNS and SASEGT. The CDR3 is made up of 16 amino acids. Germline trimming cut 2 bases from V and 5 bases from J; bases unmatched to any gene: 5. The CDR3 loop reads CASSEHRTGNNSPLHF. In nucleotides, the CDR3 is TGTGCCAGCAGTGAACACAGGACAGGGAATAATTCACCCCTCCACTTT.

This sequence joins TRBV6-4 and TRBJ2-2; 12 bases match TRBD2. The CDR3 sequence is 17 residues long. Germline V gene sequence: CDR1 MRHNA, CDR2 SNTAGT. V trimming: 3 bases; J trimming: 3 bases; junction bases outside the gene matches: 5. This chain's CDR3 is CASSETSGGFYTGELFF. CDR3 coding DNA: TGTGCCAGCAGTGAAACTAGCGGGGGGTTTTACACCGGGGAGCTGTTTTTT.

The chain links TRBV14 to TRBJ2-7, with D perhaps assigned TRBD1 or TRBD2 (5 bases each). The CDR3 has 15 amino acids. V shed 1 base and J shed 2 bases, with 12 bases lying between them. Per the germline V gene, CDR1 is SGHDN and CDR2 is FVKESK. CDR3 DNA sequence: TGTGCCAGCAGCCAAGCTATGGGGACGGCCTACGAGCAGTACTTC. Translating it yields CASSQAMGTAYEQYF. The complete variable domain, with remaining parts taken from reference TRBV14 and TRBJ2-7, reads EAGVTQFPSHSVIEKGQTVTLRCDPISGHDNLYWYRRVMGKEIKFLLHFVKESKQDESGMPNNRFLAERTGGTYSTLKVQPAELEDSGVYFCASSQAMGTAYEQYFGPGTRLTVT.

CDR3 in DNA: TGTGCCAGCAGTCCACAGGGGGTTCGAAATTCACCCCTCCACTTT. Translated, it gives CASSPQGVRNSPLHF. The V gene is TRBV6-1, the J gene TRBJ1-6; TRBD1 matches at 8 bases. V lost 5 bases and J lost 7; bases outside the gene matches: 7. CDR3 length equals 15 residues. Germline V lookup: CDR1 MNHNS, CDR2 SASEGT.

The chain is built from TRBV12-3 or TRBV12-4 and TRBJ1-5; no clear D. The CDR3 has 13 residues. The ends were cut back, 8 bases at V and 6 bases at J, with 14 bases in the middle. This CDR3 reads CASAGRIGQPQHF. CDR3 in DNA: TGTGCCAGCGCGGGGAGGATCGGTCAGCCCCAGCATTTT.

CDR3 sequence: CASSINGGETEAFF. The CDR3 DNA follows: TGTGCCAGTAGTATAAATGGGGGAGAAACTGAAGCTTTCTTT. The gene calls are TRBV19 and TRBJ1-1, with D perhaps matching TRBD1 (5 bases). The CDR3 covers 14 residues. From germline, CDR1 is LNHDA and CDR2 SQIVND (reference sequence). Trimming cost V 2 bases and J 5 bases, with 12 bases left between them.

The J gene is TRBJ2-7, the V gene TRBV11-2, with 12 bases fitting TRBD2. The V gene end was trimmed by 6 bases and the J gene end by 0 bases; junction bases not matched to a gene: 6. This CDR3 has 16 residues. The germline V gene has CDR1 SGHAT and CDR2 FQNNGV. The CDR3 reads CASRILAGGASYEQYF. The CDR3 bases are TGTGCCAGCAGGATACTAGCGGGGGGCGCCTCCTACGAGCAGTACTTC.

This chain uses TRBV23-1 with TRBJ2-7, with D maybe TRBD2 (5 bases). TRBV23-1 is flagged as an ORF with uncertain function. V lost 1 base to trimming and J lost 8 bases, with 9 bases between them. The CDR3 is 12 residues long. The CDR3 region is CASSQYGGKQYF. In DNA form, the CDR3 reads TGCGCCAGCAGTCAATATGGAGGCAAGCAGTACTTC.

This chain uses TRBV4-1 with TRBJ2-1; the D gene is possibly TRBD2 (5 bases). V was clipped by 1 base and J by 7 bases, with 14 bases between them. The CDR3 runs 15 residues. CDR1 and CDR2 (germline): MGHRA, YSYEKL. CDR3 bases: TGCGCCAGCAGCCAAGGCCTGCAAGCGGCGAATGAGCAGTTCTTC. Encoded protein: CASSQGLQAANEQFF.

The rearrangement joins TRBV28 to TRBJ2-7; D gene ambiguous. The germline V and J ends were trimmed by 3 bases and 2 bases, with 11 bases remaining between them. The CDR3 length is 14 residues. CDR1 and CDR2 (germline): MDHEN, SYDVKM. The DNA of the CDR3 is TGTGCCAGCAGTTTCCCTGGAGTGGCCTACGAGCAGTACTTC. Amino acids: CASSFPGVAYEQYF.

This clone was picked up one time. The CDR3 here is CASSKGQGEAFF. CDR3 in DNA: TGTGCCAGCAGCAAAGGCCAGGGGGAAGCTTTCTTT. The chain carries TRBV7-9 and TRBJ1-1; TRBD1 might be the D (6 bases). V lost 5 bases to trimming and J lost 8 bases, with 12 bases between them. Germline values: CDR1 SEHNR, CDR2 FQNEAQ (reference sequence). This CDR3 has 12 residues.

The chain has TRBV9 and TRBJ2-3, with D uncertain. The CDR3 loop spans 13 amino acids. Per germline, CDR1 SGDLS and CDR2 YYNGEE. V lost 4 bases to trimming and J lost 1 base, with 7 bases between them. The CDR3 sequence is CASSPWGTDTQYF. For the CDR3, the DNA is TGTGCCAGCAGCCCGTGGGGCACAGATACGCAGTATTTT.